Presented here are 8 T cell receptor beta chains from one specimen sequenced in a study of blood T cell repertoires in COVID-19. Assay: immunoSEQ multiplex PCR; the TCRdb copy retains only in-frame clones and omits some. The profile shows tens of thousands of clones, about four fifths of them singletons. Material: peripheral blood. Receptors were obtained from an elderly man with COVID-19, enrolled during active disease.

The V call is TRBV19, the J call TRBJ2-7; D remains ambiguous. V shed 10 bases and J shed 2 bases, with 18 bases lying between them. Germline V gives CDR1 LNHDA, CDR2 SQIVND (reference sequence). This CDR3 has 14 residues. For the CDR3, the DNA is TGTGCCACCCGAGTTGGGCCAGCTACCTACGAGCAGTACTTC. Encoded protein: CATRVGPATYEQYF.

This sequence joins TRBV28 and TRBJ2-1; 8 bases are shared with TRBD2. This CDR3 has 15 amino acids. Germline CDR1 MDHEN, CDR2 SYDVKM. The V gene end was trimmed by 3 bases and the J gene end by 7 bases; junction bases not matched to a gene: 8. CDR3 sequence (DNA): TGTGCCAGCAGTTTGAGAGCGGGAGTAAGAAATGAGCAGTTCTTC. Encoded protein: CASSLRAGVRNEQFF.

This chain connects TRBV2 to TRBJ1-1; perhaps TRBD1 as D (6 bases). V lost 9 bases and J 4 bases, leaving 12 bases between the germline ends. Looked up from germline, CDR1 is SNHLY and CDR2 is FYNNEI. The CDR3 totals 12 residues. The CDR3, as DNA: TGTGCCAGGCAGGGGAGGGCCACTGAAGCTTTCTTT. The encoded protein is CARQGRATEAFF.

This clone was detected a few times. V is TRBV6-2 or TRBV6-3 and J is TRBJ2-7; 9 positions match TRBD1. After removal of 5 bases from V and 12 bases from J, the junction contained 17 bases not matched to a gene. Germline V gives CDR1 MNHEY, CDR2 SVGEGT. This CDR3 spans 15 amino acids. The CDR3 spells CASSDRTGDFLRGYF. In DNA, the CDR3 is TGTGCCAGCAGTGATCGGACAGGGGACTTTCTACGAGGGTACTTC.

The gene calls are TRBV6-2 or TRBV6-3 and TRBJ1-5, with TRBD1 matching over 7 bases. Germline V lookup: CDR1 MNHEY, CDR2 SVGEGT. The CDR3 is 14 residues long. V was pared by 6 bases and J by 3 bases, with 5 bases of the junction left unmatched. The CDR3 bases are TGTGCCAGCAGCCAAGACAGGGTCAATCAGCCCCAGCATTTT. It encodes CASSQDRVNQPQHF.

Here the CDR3 reads CATLRSGSGELFF. CDR3 nucleotide sequence: TGTGCCACCCTGCGGTCGGGTTCCGGGGAGCTGTTTTTT. The chain employs TRBV6-5 and TRBJ2-2; D gene uncertain. The germline V gene has CDR1 MNHEY and CDR2 SVGAGI. Trimming took off 10 bases at V and 6 bases at J, with 15 bases between the two ends. This CDR3 spans 13 amino acids.

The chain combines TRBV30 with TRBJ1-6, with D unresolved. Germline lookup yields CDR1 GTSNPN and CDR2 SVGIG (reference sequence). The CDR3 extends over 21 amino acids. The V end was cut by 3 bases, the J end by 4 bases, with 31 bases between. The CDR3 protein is CAWRERAAPILSLDYNSPLHF. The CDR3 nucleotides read TGTGCCTGGAGGGAGAGGGCGGCGCCCATATTATCCCTTGATTATAATTCACCCCTCCACTTT.

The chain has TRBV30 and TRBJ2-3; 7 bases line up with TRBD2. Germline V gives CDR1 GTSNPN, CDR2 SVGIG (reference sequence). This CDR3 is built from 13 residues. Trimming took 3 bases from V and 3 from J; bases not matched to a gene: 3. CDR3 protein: CAWRMGGTDTQYF. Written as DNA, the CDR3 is TGTGCCTGGAGGATGGGGGGGACAGATACGCAGTATTTT.